The T cell receptor beta chain under discussion was sequenced for a study of T cell changes during pregnancy in multiple sclerosis. Using immunoSEQ multiplex PCR, the repertoire was profiled, and TCRdb retains in-frame clones only, with some absent. This sample yields around 35,000 clones, of which around 90% are seen a single time; 4.5% belongs to the top ten. J lost 2 bases, V lost 2 bases, and 4 bases had no gene match. CDR1 is MNHEY and CDR2 is SVGAGI in the germline V gene. The CDR3 sequence is 15 residues long. This chain uses TRBV6-5 with TRBJ2-3; 7 bases are a match to TRBD1. Source: CD8+ T cells from peripheral blood mononuclear cells, taken after pregnancy. This TCR was recovered from a female donor with multiple sclerosis, enrolled in a pregnancy study. The chain's CDR3 is CASSYEGAHTDTQYF. The CDR3 DNA reads TGTGCCAGCAGTTACGAGGGGGCCCACACAGATACGCAGTATTTT.